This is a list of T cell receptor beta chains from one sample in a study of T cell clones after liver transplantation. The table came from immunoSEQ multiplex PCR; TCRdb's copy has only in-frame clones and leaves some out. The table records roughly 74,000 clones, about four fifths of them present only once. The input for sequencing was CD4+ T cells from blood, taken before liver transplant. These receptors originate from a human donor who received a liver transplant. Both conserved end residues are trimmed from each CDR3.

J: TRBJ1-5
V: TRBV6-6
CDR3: ATASQGGNQPQH

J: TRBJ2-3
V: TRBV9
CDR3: ASSVALAGVADTQY

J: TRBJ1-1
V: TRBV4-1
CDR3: ASSGPLKNTEAF

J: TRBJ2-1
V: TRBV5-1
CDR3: ASAPTGTLNNEQF

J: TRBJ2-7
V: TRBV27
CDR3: ASSLWIPTGSSYEQY

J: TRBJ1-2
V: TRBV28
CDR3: ASSYSTGYT

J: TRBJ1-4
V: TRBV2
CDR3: ASSPRTGGELF

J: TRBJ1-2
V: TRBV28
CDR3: ASSSRGGRLEGYT

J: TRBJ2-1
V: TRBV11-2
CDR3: ASSLMTSGVLNEQF

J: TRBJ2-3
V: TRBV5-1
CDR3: ASSPRQASGRSDTQY

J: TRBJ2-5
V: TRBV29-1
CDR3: SVTRAALPQETQY

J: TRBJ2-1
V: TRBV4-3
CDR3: ASSHGPSGLYNEQF

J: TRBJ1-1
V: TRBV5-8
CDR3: ASSPDRLNTEAF

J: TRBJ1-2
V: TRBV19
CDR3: ASSIEGRKAGYT

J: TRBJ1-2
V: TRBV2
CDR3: ASTGTGYYGYT

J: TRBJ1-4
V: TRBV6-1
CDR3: ASSGPPDSRNEKLF

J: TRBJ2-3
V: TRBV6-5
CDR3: ASSRKAMREDTQY

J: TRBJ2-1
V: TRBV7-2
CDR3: ASSWGQGSSSYNEQF

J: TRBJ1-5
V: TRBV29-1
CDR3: SPYPLGRRPFNQPQH

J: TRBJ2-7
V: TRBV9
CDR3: ASRRGEEASNSYEQY

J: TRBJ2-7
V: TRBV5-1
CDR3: ASSLGGDIPTYEQY

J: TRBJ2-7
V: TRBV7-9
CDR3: ASGRQGRNDEQY

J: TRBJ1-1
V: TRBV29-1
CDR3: SADRGVGTEAF

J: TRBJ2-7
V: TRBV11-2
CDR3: ASRPLSGSRAEQY

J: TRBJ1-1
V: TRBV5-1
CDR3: ASSLVGTEAEAF

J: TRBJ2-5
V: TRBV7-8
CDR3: ASSETLTGETQY

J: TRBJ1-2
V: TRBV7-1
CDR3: ASSFQGAQSYT

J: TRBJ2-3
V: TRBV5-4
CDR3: ASRPTGGATDTQY

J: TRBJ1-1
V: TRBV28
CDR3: ASSLGQGRMNTEAF

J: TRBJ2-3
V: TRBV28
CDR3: ASSSRTSGTSTDTQY

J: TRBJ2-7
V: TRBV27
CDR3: ASGTYGTGTYEQY

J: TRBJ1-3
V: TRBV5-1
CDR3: ASSLGQFSSGNTIY

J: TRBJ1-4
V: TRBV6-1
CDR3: ASSEQGRNEKLF

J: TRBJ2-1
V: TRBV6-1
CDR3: ASSESGGVEQF

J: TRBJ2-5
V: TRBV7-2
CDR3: ASSLSPQETQY